The subject of this entry is one TCR beta chain. The data derive from a study of shared clonotypes between healthy human individuals. Sequenced by immunoSEQ multiplex PCR; TCRdb stores in-frame clones only, minus some. Among more than 2,000,000 clones listed, 85% to 95% were seen once. CDR3 size: 13 residues. The V and J ends lost 3 bases and 8 bases respectively, with 11 bases between them. From germline, CDR1 is SGHRS and CDR2 YFSETQ. This receptor was identified in a man aged 18 to 29 in good health. Some clones in this sample may be carry-over from other donors' samples. The V and J genes are TRBV5-1 and TRBJ1-4; tentative D call: TRBD1 (6 bases). Sequencing was carried out using naive CD4+ T cells from PBMCs. Documented subset: CD45RA+ positively selected. This CDR3 is CASSWGAGEKLFF. The CDR3 coding sequence is TGCGCCAGCAGCTGGGGGGCGGGAGAAAAACTGTTTTTT.